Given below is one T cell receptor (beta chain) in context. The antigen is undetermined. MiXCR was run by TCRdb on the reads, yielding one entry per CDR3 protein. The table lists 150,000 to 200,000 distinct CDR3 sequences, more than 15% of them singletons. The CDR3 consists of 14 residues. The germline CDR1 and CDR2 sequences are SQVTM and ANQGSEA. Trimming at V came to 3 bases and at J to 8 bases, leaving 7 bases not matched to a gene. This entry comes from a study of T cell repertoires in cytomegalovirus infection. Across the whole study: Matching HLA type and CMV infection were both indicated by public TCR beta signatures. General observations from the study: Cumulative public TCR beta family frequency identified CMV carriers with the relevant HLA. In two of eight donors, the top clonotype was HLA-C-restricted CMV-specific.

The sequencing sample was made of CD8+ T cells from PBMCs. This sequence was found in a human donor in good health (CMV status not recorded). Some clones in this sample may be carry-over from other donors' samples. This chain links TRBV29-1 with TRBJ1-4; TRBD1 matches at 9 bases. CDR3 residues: CSVDGGTGREKLFF. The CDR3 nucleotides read TGCAGCGTTGATGGCGGGACAGGGAGGGAAAAACTGTTTTTT.